This T cell receptor beta chain was sequenced in a study of shared clonotypes between healthy human individuals (dated by TCRdb to 2020 to 2021). Regarding the complete study: A few men and two women, aged 18 to 49 years, made up the cohort. For each donor, CD4 naive and CD4 memory were each given three plates, CD8 naive was given two plates, and CD8 memory was given one plate. Blood TCR repertoires of about 5 healthy adults were deeply sequenced to estimate repertoire size and the extent of clonotype sharing between individuals. To increase sequencing depth and limit assay-specific biases, TCR repertoire library preparation and sequencing were carried out by different laboratories using diverse techniques. Each donor's leukapheresis produced roughly between roughly 0.85 and 10 billion PBMCs. Results and caveats for the whole study, not just this receptor: Sampling was limited to blood, and TCR repertoires in tissue likely differ from TCR repertoires in blood. Compared with non-shared clonotypes, the clonotypes found in all four sorted-subset donors had higher generation probabilities. When a handful of donors were compared, the shared fraction of clonotypes was around 5% for naive CD4, more than 3% for naive CD8, more than 2% for memory CD4, and around 0.4% for memory CD8. Naive subsets generally had larger estimated clonotype richness than memory subsets. Pairwise subsampling led to the expectation that sequencing depth would affect the degree of clonotype sharing among donors. Incomplete sequencing was indicated by rarefaction of sorted-subset datasets, despite the large sequencing depth. Because the study included a small number of donors, the genetic and exposure-history diversity represented was limited.

Points on this clone: Its recognized antigen is unknown. Within one base of it there is no much larger clone, and no base qualities were kept.

Per the germline V gene (reference sequence), LNHNV is the CDR1 and YYDKDF is the CDR2. Measured from the cysteine to the phenylalanine, the CDR3 is 18 residues long. The read is trimmed to its CDR3 DNA, 54 bases read in frame from base 1. Trimming accounts for 0 bases at V and 5 bases at J, while the number of junction bases matched to no gene is 14. Using the deep immunoSEQ assay, TCR CDR3 regions were amplified from genomic DNA by multiplex PCR. For each cell subset, the extracted genomic DNA was distributed evenly across all wells of several immunoSEQ 96-well plates, and each plate served as one replicate. For sorted subsets, about 200 ng genomic DNA, equal to 25,000 to 35,000 T cell genomes, was loaded into each replicate PCR. Purified libraries were measured with a Qubit 3.0 fluorometer, size-checked on a Bioanalyzer 2100, and measured again with the KAPA Library Quantification kit. Each immunoSEQ 96-well plate was sequenced on its own single-read 150-cycle Illumina NextSeq 550 flow cell. Per the authors' processing: Because the immunoSEQ output included only junctional sequences and no quality scores, the filtering could not be the same as the filtering used for full-length reads. To assign V/J genes and CDR3, sequences were annotated using PyIR, a Python wrapper for IgBLAST v1.9, with IMGT germline references. Any read was removed if the V/J assignment was weak (E-value above 1e-6), the CDR3 was missing, or the read contained stop codons, out-of-frame junctions, or ambiguous translated residues. V3J clonotypes were defined by identical inferred V gene, J gene, and CDR3 amino acid sequence. The percentage overlap between two repertoires was calculated by dividing the number of shared unique clonotypes by the size of the smaller repertoire. Richness of each repertoire was evaluated using RTK rarefaction, the Chao1 estimator, and Recon v2.1 estimates of unobserved clonotypes. Generation probabilities for all TCRbeta clonotypes obtained by the gDNA method from several donors were computed using OLGA. TCRdb limited this immuneACCESS table to in-frame rearrangements with V and J called. A share of clones is missing; checked studies link under half to unresolved V genes, and the rest is unexplained. V and J calls plus clone size are reproduced from that table; the DNA served to infer D and trimming. The sample profile shows about 1 million clones; about 75% of them were found once. The ten largest clones take up approximately 1.5% of the sample.

The donors were healthy, HIV-negative adults who had no recently reported acute infections or vaccinations. All donors were Caucasian adults living in Nashville, Tennessee, USA. Magnetic negative selection was used to enrich CD4+ T cells, after which naive cells were positively selected on CD45RA and the negative fraction became the memory subset. Blood was obtained by leukapheresis, after which PBMCs were separated by Ficoll-Histopaque density gradient centrifugation and cryopreserved in liquid nitrogen vapor phase. Analytical flow cytometry was used to check the purity and quantity of every magnetically sorted T cell population. Each sorted fraction had its genomic DNA isolated and then quantified by UV absorbance on a Nanodrop 2000c.

This receptor was taken from a young man in good health. The chain links TRBV15 with TRBJ2-5; TRBD2 aligns with 8 central bases. Source material: memory CD4+ T cells sorted from blood. Read against the paper, the sample's cell subset or site label means: CD45RA-negative fraction. The nucleotide sequence reads as follows: TGTGCCACCAGCAGAGATAACAGCGGGAGCAGTTTTAGGGAGACCCAGTACTTC. Translated, this is CATSRDNSGSSFRETQYF.